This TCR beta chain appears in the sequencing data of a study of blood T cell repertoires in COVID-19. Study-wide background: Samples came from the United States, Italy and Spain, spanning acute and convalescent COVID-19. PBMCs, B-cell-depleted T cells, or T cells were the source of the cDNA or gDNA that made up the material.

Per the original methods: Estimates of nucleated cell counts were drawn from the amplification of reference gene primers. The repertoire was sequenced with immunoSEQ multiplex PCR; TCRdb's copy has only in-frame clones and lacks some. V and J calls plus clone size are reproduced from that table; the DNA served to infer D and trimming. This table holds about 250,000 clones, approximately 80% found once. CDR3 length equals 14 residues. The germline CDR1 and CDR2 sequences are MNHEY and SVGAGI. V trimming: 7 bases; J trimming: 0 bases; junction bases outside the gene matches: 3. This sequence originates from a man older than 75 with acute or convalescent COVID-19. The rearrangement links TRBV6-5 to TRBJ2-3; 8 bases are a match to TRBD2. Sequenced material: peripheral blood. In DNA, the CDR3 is TGTGCCAGCAAGCGGGGGTCTAGCACAGATACGCAGTATTTT. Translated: CASKRGSSTDTQYF.